This T cell receptor beta chain was obtained from a study of T-cell memory formation after mild COVID-19. Study at large: Most TCR clusters belonged to a single donor. Notes on the study in general: Of the contracting clones, CD4+ ones lay mainly in CM and EM, and CD8+ ones in EMRA. Contracting clones from day 15 to 85 had balanced CD4/CD8; later expanders favoured CD4+.

In regard to this clonotype: What it binds is not known.

MiXCR, run by TCRdb on the 5' RACE reads, gives a single entry per CDR3 protein. The data hold 400,000 to 500,000 distinct CDR3 sequences, with roughly a quarter observed a single time. CDR1 is SGHTA and CDR2 is FQGNSA in the germline V gene. Between the trimmed V and J ends, which lost 4 bases and 2 bases, there was a span of 13 bases. CDR3 length: 15 amino acids. The V call is TRBV7-2, the J call TRBJ2-3; D not certain. Sequenced sample: PBMCs or a T cell subset sorted from them (not recorded which). The receptor comes from an adult woman who had mild COVID-19 (a few samples of this study predate the infection). Cell type and time point are not known. CDR3 sequence (DNA): TGTGCCAGCAGCTCCATCGGCGACCTCACAGATACGCAGTATTTT. Protein product: CASSSIGDLTDTQYF.